A single sample gave rise to the 20 T cell receptor beta chains below, sequenced in a study of regulatory T cells in long-lasting Graves disease. Time point specified: newly diagnosed GD, antithyroid drugs for less than 3 months. Generation of the TCR library employed RNA extracted from PBMCs. Library construction for TCR beta used iRepertoire HTBI primers and Arm-PCR of CDR3 regions. Each CDR3 protein gets one entry after TCRdb re-called the multiplex PCR reads with MiXCR. The sample consists of 580,000 or so distinct CDR3 sequences, 15% to 20% of them appearing once. Another study also made use of these data, one on T cells in Graves' hyperthyroidism and ophthalmopathy.

The specimen was peripheral blood mononuclear cells (PBMCs), collected at new diagnosis, from a patient treated with antithyroid drugs. All receptors come from a man aged 18 to 30 with Graves disease.

V and J are TRBV29-1 and TRBJ2-7, with TRBD2 identical over 12 bases. Germline CDR1 reads SQVTM; CDR2 reads ANQGSEA. After removal of 5 bases from V and 0 bases from J, the junction contained 2 bases not matched to a gene. The CDR3 consists of 14 residues. The CDR3: CSVILAGGSYEQYF. DNA of the CDR3: TGCAGCGTTATACTAGCGGGAGGCTCCTACGAGCAGTACTTC.

This clonotype was detected a few times. V is TRBV27 and J is TRBJ1-1; a weak D match, TRBD1 (6 bases). CDR1 and CDR2 (germline): MNHEY, SMNVEV (reference sequence). The CDR3 sequence is 15 residues long. Trimming cost V 2 bases and J 4 bases, with 14 bases left between them. CDR3 coding DNA: TGTGCCAGCAGTTTAGGTACAGGGATCGGCACTGAAGCTTTCTTT. Translating gives CASSLGTGIGTEAFF.

Ten or more counts support this clonotype. The V and J genes are TRBV27 and TRBJ2-1; TRBD2 matches at 9 bases. CDR3 length equals 14 residues. The germline V gene encodes CDR1 MNHEY and CDR2 SMNVEV (reference sequence). J was trimmed by 9 bases and V by 5 bases; bases with no gene match: 8. The DNA of the CDR3 is TGTGCCAGCAGTGGGACTAGCCTTCCCCCTGAGCAGTTCTTC. Translating gives CASSGTSLPPEQFF.

The chain carries TRBV10-3 and TRBJ2-1; D ambiguous. The length of the CDR3 is 13 residues. The germline gives CDR1 ENHRY, CDR2 SYGVKD. Deletions cut 4 bases from V and 5 bases from J, with 9 bases between. As DNA, the CDR3 is TGTGCCATCAGTGGGGCGGAGAACAATGAGCAGTTCTTC. As protein: CAISGAENNEQFF.

This clonotype was seen ten or more times. The chain links TRBV5-1 to TRBJ2-7; 8 positions match TRBD1. CDR1 SGHRS and CDR2 YFSETQ come from the germline V gene. J lost 5 bases, V lost 5 bases, and 12 bases had no gene match. This CDR3 has 15 amino acids. The CDR3 reads CASSFSPTGENEQYF. The CDR3 DNA reads TGCGCCAGCAGTTTCTCGCCGACAGGGGAGAACGAGCAGTACTTC.

The chain links TRBV6-2 or TRBV6-3 to TRBJ2-3; 7 bases fit TRBD2. CDR1 and CDR2 from the germline V gene are MNHEY and SVGEGT. The CDR3 totals 16 residues. The V and J ends lost 5 bases and 0 bases, in that order; junction bases with no gene match: 8. The CDR3 DNA follows: TGTGCCAGCAGTCTCAGCGGGGTCCTTAGCACAGATACGCAGTATTTT. It specifies CASSLSGVLSTDTQYF.

This clonotype was observed many times. The V call is TRBV6-1, the J call TRBJ2-7; 9 bases agree with TRBD2. V trimming: 7 bases; J trimming: 2 bases; junction bases outside the gene matches: 9. The CDR3 is made up of 15 amino acids. Germline V lookup: CDR1 MNHNS, CDR2 SASEGT. CDR3 region: CASTSSSGVTYEQYF. Written as DNA, the CDR3 is TGTGCCAGCACCTCATCTAGCGGGGTAACCTACGAGCAGTACTTC.

Turning to this clonotype: The junction and the germline gene differ at one end; a read error may be behind it. V usage is TRBV3-1 and J usage is TRBJ1-4; the D is unclear. Per germline, CDR1 LGHDT and CDR2 YNNKEL (reference sequence). This CDR3 is 13 amino acids long. This CDR3 is CASSQGTAEKLSF. CDR3 coding DNA: TGTGCCAGCAGCCAAGGGACGGCCGAAAAACTGTCTTTT.

There are a few counts of this clonotype. The chain uses TRBV12-3 or TRBV12-4 and TRBJ2-7; D gene uncertain. V was cut by 7 bases and J by 0 bases, with 10 bases left in between. This CDR3 has 13 residues. The CDR3 sequence: CASTPISSYEQYF. For the CDR3, the DNA is TGTGCCAGCACCCCTATAAGCTCCTACGAGCAGTACTTC.

The table lists this clonotype with many counts. CDR3 residues: CASSYGLPSSYNEQFF. The CDR3, as DNA: TGTGCCAGCAGCTATGGACTCCCAAGCTCCTACAATGAGCAGTTCTTC. The gene calls are TRBV12-3 or TRBV12-4 and TRBJ2-1; D possibly corresponds to TRBD2 (5 bases). The CDR3 runs 16 residues. Trimming shortened V by 6 bases and J by 0 bases, and 15 bases separated the two germline ends.

The chain has TRBV29-1 and TRBJ1-2; 9 bases align to TRBD1. The CDR3 is 14 residues long. The V and J ends lost 5 bases and 7 bases, in that order; junction bases with no gene match: 11. Germline CDR1 and CDR2: SQVTM and ANQGSEA. The CDR3 protein is CSVRDREPLIGYTF. CDR3 nucleotides: TGCAGCGTTCGGGACAGGGAACCCTTAATTGGCTACACCTTC.

This clonotype was seen many times. V is TRBV5-5 and J is TRBJ2-1; D is unresolved. Trimming removed 0 bases at V and 2 bases at J, with 12 bases between. The germline CDR1 and CDR2 sequences are SGHKS and YYEKEE (reference sequence). The CDR3 is made up of 16 amino acids. CDR3 nucleotide sequence: TGTGCCAGCAGCTTGGCAAGTGCTGGTCCCTACAATGAGCAGTTCTTC. Translating gives CASSLASAGPYNEQFF.

This clonotype was found a few times. The final CDR3 position lacks the conserved phenylalanine or tryptophan, pointing to a likely read error. The chain combines TRBV6-2 or TRBV6-3 with TRBJ1-4; perhaps TRBD1 as D (6 bases). Trimming stripped 10 bases from V and 0 bases from J, with 24 bases between. This CDR3 comprises 18 residues. The germline CDR1 and CDR2 sequences are MNHEY and SVGEGT. CDR3 amino acids: CATRPGQKGLATNEKLFS. The CDR3, as DNA: TGTGCCACCCGACCTGGACAGAAAGGCCTCGCAACTAATGAAAAACTGTTTTCT.

This clonotype was found many times. This sequence joins TRBV28 and TRBJ2-3; D uncertain. The CDR3 loop spans 12 amino acids. The V and J ends lost 6 bases and 2 bases respectively, with 6 bases between them. Germline loops: CDR1 MDHEN, CDR2 SYDVKM. CDR3: CASSYTTDTQYF. The CDR3 bases are TGTGCCAGCAGCTATACCACAGATACGCAGTATTTT.

V and J are TRBV5-4 and TRBJ2-1, with unresolved D. Germline loops: CDR1 SGHNT, CDR2 YYREEE (reference sequence). There are 17 residues in the CDR3. Trimming left V 4 bases short and J 7 bases short, with 24 bases between. CDR3 in amino acids: CASSPPKAAKDYNEQFF. The DNA of the CDR3 is TGTGCCAGCAGCCCTCCGAAGGCAGCTAAGGATTATAATGAGCAGTTCTTC.

This clonotype was detected ten times or more. J is TRBJ2-7 and V is TRBV27, with 10 bases identical to TRBD2. Germline assignment: CDR1 MNHEY and CDR2 SMNVEV (reference sequence). The CDR3 runs 17 residues. The V and J ends lost 0 bases and 2 bases, in that order; junction bases with no gene match: 7. The CDR3 reads CASSLSITSGEPYEQYF. CDR3 nucleotide sequence: TGTGCCAGCAGTTTATCTATCACTAGCGGGGAACCCTACGAGCAGTACTTC.

The V call is TRBV30, the J call TRBJ1-5; the D gene is possibly TRBD1 (5 bases). Looked up from germline, CDR1 is GTSNPN and CDR2 is SVGIG (reference sequence). V lost 5 bases to trimming and J lost 6 bases, with 14 bases between them. CDR3 length equals 13 residues. CDR3 residues: CAWGRGGGQPQHF. Here the CDR3 DNA reads TGTGCCTGGGGCCGGGGCGGAGGTCAGCCCCAGCATTTT.

At least ten counts were recorded for this clonotype. The V and J genes are TRBV2 and TRBJ1-1, with unresolved D. The germline CDR1 and CDR2 sequences are SNHLY and FYNNEI. V lost 4 bases and J 6 bases, leaving 6 bases between the germline ends. This CDR3 is built from 11 residues. The CDR3 bases are TGTGCCAGCAGTGTGAGCGCTGAAGCTTTCTTT. It yields the protein CASSVSAEAFF.

The CDR3 protein is CASSIDGGQGGTSSGANVLTF. The CDR3 DNA is TGTGCCAGTAGTATAGATGGGGGACAGGGGGGGACTAGCTCTGGGGCCAACGTCCTGACTTTC. The rearrangement joins TRBV19 to TRBJ2-6; 11 bases align to TRBD1. The length of the CDR3 is 21 residues. The germline CDR1 and CDR2 sequences are LNHDA and SQIVND (reference sequence). The trim removed 0 bases at V and 0 bases at J, leaving 10 bases unmatched.

Notes on this clonotype: The conserved final phenylalanine or tryptophan is absent from the CDR3, which likely points to a read error. V and J are TRBV28 and TRBJ2-1; 10 bases are shared with TRBD2. Germline V gene sequence: CDR1 MDHEN, CDR2 SYDVKM. There are 15 residues in the CDR3. V lost 8 bases to trimming and J lost 12 bases; unmatched junction nucleotides: 16. The CDR3 region is CASAPGLASSGGQFL. CDR3 DNA: TGTGCCAGCGCCCCGGGACTAGCGAGCTCGGGTGGGCAGTTCCTC.